The rows below give T cell receptor beta chains drawn from one sample of a study of T-cell memory formation after mild COVID-19. Each CDR3 protein is one row after TCRdb ran MiXCR on the 5' RACE reads. Of about 190,000 distinct CDR3 sequences listed, around 21% are singletons. The source material was PBMCs or a T cell subset sorted from them (not recorded which). The receptors derive from an adult woman who had mild COVID-19 (a few samples of this study predate the infection). Cell type and time point are not known. The CDR3 runs from the conserved cysteine through the conserved F or W. Fields, in order: D gene, J gene, clone size, V gene, CDR3 protein, CDR3 DNA. D genes are given only for firm matches. Clone size is stated in some rows and not others, as once, few, many or a class when expanded.

>TRBD2|TRBJ2-1|few|TRBV7-3
CASSLWGWEQATSGLLIGYNEQFF
TGTGCCAGCAGCTTATGGGGTTGGGAACAGGCGACTAGCGGGTTACTGATCGGATACAATGAGCAGTTCTTC
>NA|TRBJ1-2|NA|TRBV15
CATSRDLQGNFNYGYTF
TGTGCCACCAGCAGAGATCTCCAGGGAAATTTTAACTATGGCTACACCTTC
>TRBD1|TRBJ2-1|few|TRBV2
CASSAGTAYNEQFF
TGTGCCAGCAGTGCGGGGACAGCCTACAATGAGCAGTTCTTC
>NA|TRBJ2-5|few|TRBV6-5
CASSATPRDNEETQYF
TGTGCCAGCAGTGCCACACCCCGGGACAATGAAGAGACCCAGTACTTC
>TRBD2|TRBJ2-1|NA|TRBV7-6
CASSLVAGGSGNEQFF
TGTGCCAGCAGCTTAGTAGCGGGGGGCTCGGGAAATGAGCAGTTCTTC
>TRBD2|TRBJ2-3|few|TRBV7-9
CASSSRLAGIDTQYF
TGTGCCAGCAGCTCCCGACTAGCGGGGATAGATACGCAGTATTTT
>TRBD1|TRBJ1-1|NA|TRBV7-6
CASSLRDRGEAFF
TGTGCCAGCAGCTTAAGGGACAGGGGCGAAGCTTTCTTT
>TRBD1|TRBJ2-6|few|TRBV5-5
CASSSGTAISGANVLTF
TGTGCCAGCAGCTCCGGGACAGCCATCTCTGGGGCCAACGTCCTGACTTTC
>NA|TRBJ1-5|NA|TRBV6-2/TRBV6-3
CASSYVNQPQHF
TGTGCCAGCAGTTACGTCAATCAGCCCCAGCATTTT
>TRBD1|TRBJ1-1|NA|TRBV5-1
CASSAGQGSTEAFF
TGCGCCAGCAGCGCGGGACAGGGGAGCACTGAAGCTTTCTTT
>NA|TRBJ2-1|NA|TRBV6-5
CASSHGTLDSSWQFF
TGTGCCAGCAGCCACGGGACTTTGGACTCGAGCTGGCAGTTCTTC
>NA|TRBJ1-2|NA|TRBV20-1
CSANGYTF
TGCAGTGCTAACGGCTACACCTTC
>NA|TRBJ2-7|many|TRBV18
CASSPEGYEQYF
TGTGCCAGCTCTCCCGAAGGTTACGAGCAGTACTTC
>TRBD1|TRBJ2-1|NA|TRBV6-2/TRBV6-3
CASRKTATGLDEQFF
TGTGCCAGCAGAAAAACGGCGACAGGGTTGGATGAGCAGTTCTTC
>NA|TRBJ2-2|few|TRBV7-6
CASSFLARGTGELFF
TGTGCCAGCAGCTTTCTGGCGCGGGGCACCGGGGAGCTGTTTTTT
>TRBD2|TRBJ2-3|few|TRBV6-5
CASSYGQASGGYTQYF
TGTGCCAGCAGTTACGGACAGGCTAGCGGGGGTTATACGCAGTATTTT
>NA|TRBJ2-1|few|TRBV7-9
CASSSNREQFF
TGTGCCAGCAGCTCCAACAGGGAGCAGTTCTTC
>NA|TRBJ2-7|few|TRBV7-9
CASLGQDYEQYF
TGTGCCAGCCTGGGGCAGGACTACGAGCAGTACTTC
>NA|TRBJ2-1|many|TRBV6-2/TRBV6-3
CASSSSETHEQFF
TGTGCCAGCAGTTCATCGGAGACCCATGAGCAGTTCTTC
>NA|TRBJ2-7|NA|TRBV4-1
CASSQEGTGSYEQYF
TGCGCCAGCAGCCAAGAGGGCACAGGCTCCTACGAGCAGTACTTC
>NA|TRBJ1-2|NA|TRBV9
CASSSAGTGYTF
TGTGCCAGCAGCTCAGCAGGGACTGGCTACACCTTC
>NA|TRBJ2-1|few|TRBV9
CASAAGSYNEQFF
TGTGCCAGTGCTGCGGGATCCTACAATGAGCAGTTCTTC
>NA|TRBJ2-1|few|TRBV7-6
CASSLSSGYNEQFF
TGTGCCAGCAGCTTATCTAGTGGGTACAATGAGCAGTTCTTC
>TRBD2|TRBJ2-3|few|TRBV24-1
CATSAGDLDTQYF
TGTGCCACCTCAGCGGGAGATTTAGATACGCAGTATTTT
>TRBD2|TRBJ2-1|few|TRBV7-6
CASSLGSGGEQFF
TGTGCCAGCAGCTTAGGAAGCGGGGGTGAGCAGTTCTTC
>TRBD2|TRBJ2-1|NA|TRBV6-2/TRBV6-3
CASSLGLAVVYNEQFF
TGTGCCAGCAGCCTAGGACTAGCGGTAGTGTACAATGAGCAGTTCTTC
>NA|TRBJ1-1|once|TRBV6-5
CASRGRLQDAEAFF
TGTGCCAGCAGGGGCAGACTCCAGGACGCTGAAGCTTTCTTT
>NA|TRBJ2-3|few|TRBV3-1
CASSQEERPGRDTQYF
TGTGCCAGCAGCCAAGAAGAGCGCCCGGGTCGGGATACGCAGTATTTT
>NA|TRBJ1-1|NA|TRBV7-9
CASSLLVPEAFF
TGTGCCAGCAGCTTATTAGTACCTGAAGCTTTCTTT
>TRBD2|TRBJ2-5|NA|TRBV6-6
CATTSGWETQYF
TGTGCCACCACTAGCGGATGGGAGACCCAGTACTTC
>NA|TRBJ1-5|NA|TRBV24-1
CATSVGYNQPQHF
TGTGCCACCAGTGTAGGCTACAATCAGCCCCAGCATTTT
>TRBD2|TRBJ2-1|NA|TRBV7-3
CASSPGTTTGDEQFF
TGTGCCAGCAGCCCCGGGACTACAACGGGGGATGAGCAGTTCTTC
>TRBD2|TRBJ2-1|NA|TRBV4-3
CASSQEDSGREPLFF
TGCGCCAGCAGCCAAGAAGATAGCGGGAGAGAACCGCTGTTCTTC
>NA|TRBJ1-1|few|TRBV30
CAWSAATNTEAFF
TGTGCCTGGAGTGCCGCGACGAACACTGAAGCTTTCTTT
>NA|TRBJ2-1|NA|TRBV19
CATPRGRTTYNEQFF
TGTGCCACCCCTAGAGGGCGGACTACCTACAATGAGCAGTTCTTC
>NA|TRBJ2-7|few|TRBV25-1
CASSDRDTYEQYF
TGTGCCAGCAGTGATAGGGACACCTACGAGCAGTACTTC
>NA|TRBJ1-1|many|TRBV6-5
CASNEVRTNTEAFF
TGTGCCAGCAACGAAGTTAGGACGAACACTGAAGCTTTCTTT
>TRBD1|TRBJ2-7|NA|TRBV14
CASTPGTGFLYEQYF
TGTGCCAGCACCCCCGGGACAGGATTTCTTTACGAGCAGTACTTC
>NA|TRBJ2-7|NA|TRBV5-1
CASSSTSILYEQYF
TGCGCCAGCAGCTCGACTAGTATCCTTTACGAGCAGTACTTC
>NA|TRBJ1-5|NA|TRBV6-5
CASSYSQGGQPQHF
TGTGCCAGCAGTTACTCACAGGGTGGCCAGCCCCAGCATTTT
>NA|TRBJ1-5|NA|TRBV27
CASIYLVGNQPQHF
TGTGCCAGCATTTACCTTGTAGGAAATCAGCCCCAGCATTTT
>NA|TRBJ2-3|NA|TRBV25-1
CASSEGTGLSSSTDTQYF
TGTGCCAGCAGTGAGGGGACTGGTTTATCATCTAGCACAGATACGCAGTATTTT
>NA|TRBJ2-3|NA|TRBV7-8
CASSTPGPTDTQYF
TGTGCCAGCAGCACACCGGGACCTACAGATACGCAGTATTTT
>TRBD1|TRBJ1-2|NA|TRBV7-9
CASSVRQGRPNYGYTF
TGTGCCAGCAGCGTTCGACAGGGCAGGCCTAACTATGGCTACACCTTC
>TRBD1|TRBJ1-3|NA|TRBV4-3
CASSLARGLGNTIYF
TGCGCCAGCAGCCTAGCGAGGGGGCTGGGAAACACCATATATTTT
>TRBD2|TRBJ2-1|few|TRBV15
CATSRDHGLAALWNEQFF
TGTGCCACCAGCAGGGACCACGGACTAGCGGCCCTCTGGAATGAGCAGTTCTTC
>NA|TRBJ2-7|NA|TRBV7-2
CASSLVFPAGEQYF
TGTGCCAGCAGCTTAGTATTCCCCGCGGGCGAGCAGTACTTC